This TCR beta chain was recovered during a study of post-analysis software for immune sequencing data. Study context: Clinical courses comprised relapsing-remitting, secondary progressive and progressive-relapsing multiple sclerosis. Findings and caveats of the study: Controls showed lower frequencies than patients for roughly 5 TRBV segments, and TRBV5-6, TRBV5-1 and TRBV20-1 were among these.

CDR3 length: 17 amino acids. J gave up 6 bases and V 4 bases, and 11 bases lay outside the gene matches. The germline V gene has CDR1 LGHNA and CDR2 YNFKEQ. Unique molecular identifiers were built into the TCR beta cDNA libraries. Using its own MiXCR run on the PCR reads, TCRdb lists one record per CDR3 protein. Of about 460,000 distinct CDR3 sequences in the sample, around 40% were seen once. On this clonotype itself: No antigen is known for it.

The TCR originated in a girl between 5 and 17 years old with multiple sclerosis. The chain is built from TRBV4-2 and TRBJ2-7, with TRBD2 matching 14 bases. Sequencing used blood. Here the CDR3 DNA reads TGTGCCAGCAGCCCCGGGGGGACTAGCGGGAGTTGTGTCGAGCAGTACTTC. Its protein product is CASSPGGTSGSCVEQYF.